The clone carrying this T cell receptor beta chain was recorded a few times. Its antigen is undetermined. This record belongs to a study of relationships among human T cell subsets. Overall study findings and caveats: T cell counts were not recorded for a couple of pan T samples processed alongside pan B cells. Regulatory and Th2 subsets had few clones over 100 reads, unlike CD8+ cytotoxic cells.

The T cell receptor alpha and beta CDR3 regions were amplified from mRNA by semiquantitative ARM-PCR. In ARM-PCR, communal superprimers followed tagged nested gene-specific primers for exponential amplification. Nested primers were removed by exonuclease before the second PCR round. TCRdb reanalysed the multiplex PCR reads using MiXCR and keeps one entry per CDR3 protein. The sample carries about 15,000 distinct CDR3 sequences, about 56% recorded once. Trimming removed 5 bases from V and 4 bases from J; junction bases left unmatched: 6. The CDR3 is 16 amino acids. The germline V gene encodes CDR1 SGHVS and CDR2 FQNEAQ.

What was sequenced was total T cells sorted from blood. The receptor was derived from a man aged 35 to 55 in good health. The rearrangement joins TRBV7-8 to TRBJ2-1; 12 nucleotides align to TRBD2. CDR3 nucleotides: TGTGCCAGCAGCGCCCTAGCGGGGGGGTCTTACAATGAGCAGTTCTTC. Translated: CASSALAGGSYNEQFF.